This T cell receptor beta chain was sequenced for a study of CD8 T cells in Susac syndrome. RNA was extracted with the RNeasy kit, and a quantity of about 0.45 to 1 ug was reverse transcribed using random hexamers. Each CDR3 protein is one row after TCRdb ran MiXCR on the immunoSEQ multiplex PCR reads. Here the sample spans under 200,000 distinct CDR3 sequences, more than 85% being singletons. The V and J ends lost 0 bases and 5 bases respectively, with 9 bases between them. In germline, CDR1 is MGHRA, CDR2 YSYEKL. The CDR3 sequence is 14 residues long. This sequence originates from a human donor with Susac syndrome. The specimen was CD8+ T cells from PBMCs. The chain carries TRBV4-1 and TRBJ2-3, with a tentative D call TRBD2 (6 bases). CDR3 sequence reads: CASSQELAGDTQYF. The DNA of the CDR3 is TGCGCCAGCAGCCAAGAACTAGCCGGAGATACGCAGTATTTT.